One TCR beta chain is described in this entry. All enrollees were about 18 to 90 years old and from approximately 25 US areas. Either two negative PCRs, clearance, or symptom resolution qualified Cohort 3 donors as recovered. This sample is drawn from a study of blood T cell repertoires in COVID-19. About the study: Acute and convalescent COVID-19 specimens originated in the United States, Italy and Spain.

Between the trimmed V and J ends, which lost 3 bases and 0 bases, there was a span of 11 bases. CDR1 is SGHNT, CDR2 YENEEA, per germline. The CDR3 runs to 16 residues. Only in-frame clones appear in the TCRdb table, and some are missing; sequencing was by immunoSEQ multiplex PCR. The table includes under 200,000 clones, roughly 80% detected once. This clonotype was obtained from a woman aged 60-75 years who had recovered from COVID-19. The sequenced sample consisted of PBMCs or T cells enriched from blood (not recorded which). This chain links TRBV11-3 with TRBJ2-2, with a weak D call TRBD1 (7 bases). CDR3 nucleotides: TGTGCCAGCAGCTTGCAGGGGGGATCGAACACCGGGGAGCTGTTTTTT. This sequence encodes CASSLQGGSNTGELFF.